This TCR beta chain was obtained from a study of blood T cell repertoires in COVID-19. In the study overall: Samples came from the United States, Italy and Spain, spanning acute and convalescent COVID-19. PBMCs, B-cell-depleted T cells, or T cells were the source of the cDNA or gDNA that made up the material.

The germline V gene encodes CDR1 SGHRS and CDR2 YFSETQ. The J segment lost 4 bases and the V segment lost 4 bases, leaving 8 bases of the junction unmatched. The CDR3 extends over 15 amino acids. As processed by the authors: The authors estimated nucleated cell counts from reference gene primer amplification. The assay was immunoSEQ multiplex PCR, and TCRdb's table has in-frame clones only and misses some. The V and J calls and the clone size are those of that table, but D and trimming were determined from the DNA. The sample consists of about 300,000 clones, around 89% of them appearing once. The source of this sequence is a woman in her twenties or thirties who had recovered from COVID-19. The sequenced sample was peripheral blood. J is TRBJ2-5 and V is TRBV5-1; 9 bases line up with TRBD2. The CDR3 protein is CASSPGGTSLETQYF. The CDR3 DNA is TGCGCCAGCAGCCCTGGGGGGACTAGCCTAGAGACCCAGTACTTC.